These 18 T cell receptor beta chains came from one sample sequenced in a study of Ad26.COV2.S vaccination and SARS-CoV-2 variants. The assay was immunoSEQ multiplex PCR, and TCRdb's table has in-frame clones only and misses some. The sample lists some 330,000 clones; roughly nine tenths were seen once. The treatment denotes: some 20 received Ad26.COV2.S at low or high dose, single or two shots; 5 received placebo; per-sample allocation not given. Sampling happened 63 days after the first vaccine or placebo injection. The specimen was peripheral blood, collected in a trial of Ad26.COV2.S vaccine versus placebo. These receptors all come from a person aged 18-65 years who received the Ad26.COV2.S COVID-19 vaccine or a placebo.

The CDR3: CASRLTSTDTQYF. The CDR3 region has the DNA TGTGCCAGCAGATTGACCAGCACAGATACGCAGTATTTT. The chain recombines TRBV6-4 with TRBJ2-3, with D unresolved. The germline V gene has CDR1 MRHNA and CDR2 SNTAGT. V was clipped by 6 bases and J by 0 bases, with 7 bases between them. CDR3 length: 13 amino acids.

This sequence joins TRBV2 and TRBJ2-4, with D maybe TRBD1 (6 bases). Trimming cost V 2 bases and J 0 bases, with 14 bases left between them. In germline, CDR1 is SNHLY, CDR2 FYNNEI. This CDR3 contains 17 residues. The CDR3 loop is CASSESGGRLAKNIQYF. DNA of the CDR3: TGTGCCAGCAGTGAATCTGGGGGCAGGTTAGCCAAAAACATTCAGTACTTC.

Comment on this clone: At one end the junction does not follow the germline gene, possibly because of a read error. The gene calls are TRBV5-4 and TRBJ1-1; no reliable D call. Germline CDR1 and CDR2: SGHNT and YYREEE (reference sequence). The CDR3 runs to 14 residues. CDR3 sequence reads: CASSSQTNPHPSKF. In DNA, the CDR3 is TGTGCCAGCAGCTCCCAAACGAATCCCCACCCGTCAAAGTTT.

The V gene is TRBV19, the J gene TRBJ2-3; a possible D gene is TRBD1 (5 bases). Germline values: CDR1 LNHDA, CDR2 SQIVND (reference sequence). Trimming removed 6 bases at V and 6 bases at J, with 10 bases between. The CDR3 has 12 amino acids. CDR3 nucleotide sequence: TGTGCCAGTAGCCAGGGTAAGGATACGCAGTATTTT. Its translation is CASSQGKDTQYF.

The CDR3 loop reads CARGQGALSPLHF. As DNA, the CDR3 is TGTGCCCGCGGACAGGGGGCTTTGTCACCCCTCCACTTT. This chain joins TRBV30 and TRBJ1-6; TRBD1 aligns across 11 bases. This CDR3 spans 13 amino acids. Germline assignment: CDR1 GTSNPN and CDR2 SVGIG (reference sequence). With V trimmed by 8 bases and J by 10 bases, 7 bases remained unmatched.

This clone has ten or more counts. The chain is built from TRBV6-4 and TRBJ2-3; D is unclear. The ends were cut back, 4 bases at V and 4 bases at J, with 12 bases in the middle. CDR1 and CDR2 from the germline V gene are MRHNA and SNTAGT. The CDR3 is 14 residues long. CDR3 amino acids: CASSAKQDADTQYF. The DNA of the CDR3 is TGTGCCAGCAGTGCTAAGCAGGATGCAGATACGCAGTATTTT.

V gene TRBV5-1 combines with J gene TRBJ1-6; D unresolved. The CDR3 runs 16 residues. Trimming removed 2 bases at V and 5 bases at J, with 14 bases between. Germline V gene lookup returns CDR1 SGHRS and CDR2 YFSETQ. CDR3 region: CASSFDVGLNNSPLHF. The CDR3 DNA reads as TGCGCCAGCAGCTTCGATGTGGGGTTGAATAATTCACCCCTCCACTTT.

The rearrangement uses TRBV7-2 and TRBJ2-1; a possible D gene is TRBD1 (6 bases). V lost 5 bases and J 5 bases, leaving 16 bases between the germline ends. The germline V gene has CDR1 SGHTA and CDR2 FQGNSA. The CDR3 is 15 residues long. Written as DNA, the CDR3 is TGTGCCAGCAGCACCCAGCCCAGGGGAAACAATGAGCAGTTCTTC. Amino acids: CASSTQPRGNNEQFF.

CDR3: CASSSRQVLAKNIQYF. The CDR3 DNA is TGTGCCAGCAGCTCCCGACAGGTTCTAGCCAAAAACATTCAGTACTTC. This chain joins TRBV5-6 and TRBJ2-4, with D possibly being TRBD1 (6 bases). The CDR3 has 16 amino acids. CDR1 and CDR2 (germline): SGHDT, YYEEEE. Trimming pared 3 bases from V and 0 bases from J, leaving 13 bases between.

In regard to this clone: The germline gene is not matched at one end of the junction; a read error may be the cause. This same CDR3 is encoded by further DNA sequences in the sample. This sequence joins TRBV7-9 and TRBJ2-2; maybe TRBD2 (7 bases). This CDR3 is built from 16 residues. Germline V CDR1 and CDR2: SEHNR, FQNEAQ (reference sequence). The CDR3 bases are TGCGCCAGCAGCTTAGTTGGGGGGGCTGACACCGGGGAGCTGTTTTTT. Translated: CASSLVGGADTGELFF.

The chain has TRBV27 and TRBJ2-1, with TRBD1 matching over 11 bases. The trim removed 7 bases at V and 3 bases at J, leaving 5 bases unmatched. Germline V gene sequence: CDR1 MNHEY, CDR2 SMNVEV (reference sequence). The CDR3 is 15 residues long. CDR3 DNA sequence: TGTGCCAGCACCGAGGGGACAGGGGGCTACAATGAGCAGTTCTTC. Translated, it gives CASTEGTGGYNEQFF.

The chain uses TRBV29-1 and TRBJ1-2; 8 positions agree with TRBD1. This CDR3 comprises 16 residues. The germline CDR1 and CDR2 sequences are SQVTM and ANQGSEA. V was pared by 2 bases and J by 8 bases, with 16 bases of the junction left unmatched. Here the CDR3 reads CSVEKAQGVVVEGYTF. The CDR3, as DNA: TGCAGCGTTGAAAAGGCACAGGGGGTGGTAGTGGAGGGCTACACCTTC.

This clone was seen only a few times. The chain recombines TRBV2 with TRBJ1-2; maybe TRBD1 (5 bases). Looked up from germline, CDR1 is SNHLY and CDR2 is FYNNEI. There are 15 residues in the CDR3. V lost 5 bases to trimming and J lost 1 base, with 14 bases between them. The CDR3 is CASSNAGRNNYGYTF. As DNA, the CDR3 is TGTGCCAGCAGTAACGCAGGGAGAAATAACTATGGCTACACCTTC.

The genes are TRBV18 and TRBJ1-1, with TRBD1 as a possible D gene (5 bases). Trimming shortened V by 3 bases and J by 6 bases, and 14 bases separated the two germline ends. Germline-derived CDR1 and CDR2 are KGHSH and LQKENI. This CDR3 is 14 amino acids long. In DNA, the CDR3 is TGTGCCAGCTCACCGCAGGGAAGTAACGCTGAAGCTTTCTTT. This translates into CASSPQGSNAEAFF.

The chain carries TRBV27 and TRBJ2-2, with D unclear. Deletions cut 1 base from V and 0 bases from J, with 15 bases between. This CDR3 region has 18 residues. From germline, CDR1 is MNHEY and CDR2 SMNVEV (reference sequence). The CDR3 region is CASSLCQVWCPNTGELFF. As DNA, the CDR3 is TGTGCCAGCAGTTTATGTCAAGTTTGGTGTCCGAACACCGGGGAGCTGTTTTTT.

The V and J genes are TRBV27 and TRBJ1-4, with a tentative D call TRBD1 (6 bases). The CDR3 sequence is 18 residues long. In germline, CDR1 is MNHEY, CDR2 SMNVEV (reference sequence). V lost 1 base, J lost 8 bases, and 23 bases lay in between. In DNA form, the CDR3 reads TGTGCCAGCAGTTTATTTACTCCAACTCAGGGGTATGGAGAAAAACTGTTTTTT. It codes for CASSLFTPTQGYGEKLFF. Drawing the rest from reference TRBV27 and TRBJ1-4, the complete variable domain is EAQVTQNPRYLITVTGKKLTVTCSQNMNHEYMSWYRQDPGLGLRQIYYSMNVEVTDKGDVPEGYKVSRKEKRNFPLILESPSPNQTSLYFCASSLFTPTQGYGEKLFFGSGTQLSVL.

The gene calls are TRBV6-2 or TRBV6-3 and TRBJ2-1, with 8 nucleotides matching TRBD2. Germline loops: CDR1 MNHEY, CDR2 SVGEGT. This CDR3 region has 12 residues. The V gene end was trimmed by 4 bases and the J gene end by 11 bases; junction bases not matched to a gene: 4. The CDR3 DNA follows: TGTGCCAGCAGTTTCGGACTAGCTCAGCAGTTCTTC. Amino acid sequence: CASSFGLAQQFF.

This clone was detected ten times or more. The chain links TRBV9 to TRBJ2-2; D gene uncertain. This CDR3 is 15 amino acids long. CDR1 is SGDLS and CDR2 is YYNGEE in the germline V gene. The V and J ends lost 4 bases and 2 bases respectively, with 12 bases between them. For the CDR3, the DNA is TGTGCCAGCAGCCCTGGACCAACCAACACCGGGGAGCTGTTTTTT. Translating gives CASSPGPTNTGELFF.